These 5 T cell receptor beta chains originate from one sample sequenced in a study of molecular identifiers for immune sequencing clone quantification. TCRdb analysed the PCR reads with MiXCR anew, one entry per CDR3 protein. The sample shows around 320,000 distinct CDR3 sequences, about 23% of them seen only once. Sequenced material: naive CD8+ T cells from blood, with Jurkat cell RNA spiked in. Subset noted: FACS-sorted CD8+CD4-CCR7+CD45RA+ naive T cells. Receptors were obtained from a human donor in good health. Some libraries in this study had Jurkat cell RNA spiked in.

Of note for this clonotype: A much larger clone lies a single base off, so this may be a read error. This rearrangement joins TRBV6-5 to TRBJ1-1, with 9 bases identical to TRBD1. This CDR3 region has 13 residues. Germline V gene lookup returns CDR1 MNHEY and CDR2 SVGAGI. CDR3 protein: CAGRQGVGTEAFF. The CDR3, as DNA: TGTGCCGGCAGACAGGGGGTAGGGACTGAAGCTTTCTTT.

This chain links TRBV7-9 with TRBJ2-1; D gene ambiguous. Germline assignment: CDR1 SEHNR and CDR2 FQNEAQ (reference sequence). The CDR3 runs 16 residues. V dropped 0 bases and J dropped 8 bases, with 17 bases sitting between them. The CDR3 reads CASSLARSRRLDEQFF. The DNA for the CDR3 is TGTGCCAGCAGCTTAGCTAGGTCCAGGCGACTCGATGAGCAGTTCTTC.

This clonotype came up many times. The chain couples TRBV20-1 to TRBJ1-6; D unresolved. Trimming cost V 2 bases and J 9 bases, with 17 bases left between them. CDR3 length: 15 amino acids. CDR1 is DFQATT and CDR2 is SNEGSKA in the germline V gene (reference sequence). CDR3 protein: CSARNERASGSPLHF. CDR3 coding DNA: TGCAGTGCTAGAAACGAGCGGGCATCGGGTTCACCCCTCCACTTT.

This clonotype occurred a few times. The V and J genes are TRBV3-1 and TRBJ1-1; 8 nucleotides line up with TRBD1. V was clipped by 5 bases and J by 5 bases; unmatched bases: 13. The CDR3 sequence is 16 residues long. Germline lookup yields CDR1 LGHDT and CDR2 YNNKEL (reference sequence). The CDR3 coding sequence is TGTGCCAGCAGCAAAAAGCCAGGGGGCGCGAATACTGAAGCTTTCTTT. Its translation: CASSKKPGGANTEAFF.

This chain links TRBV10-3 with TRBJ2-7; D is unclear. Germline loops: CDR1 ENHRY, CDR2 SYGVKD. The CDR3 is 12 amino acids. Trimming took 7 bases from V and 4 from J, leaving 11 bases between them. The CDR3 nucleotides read TGTGCCATCACTGGTCCTGCGTACGAGCAGTACTTC. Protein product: CAITGPAYEQYF.